In its sample, the clone carrying this T cell receptor (beta chain) was seen a few times. What it recognizes is unknown. This sample stems from a study of T cell repertoires in aging, cancer and after chemotherapy. The study, taken as a whole, reports: Median generation probability rose over the chemotherapy interval in each cancer cohort, suggesting rebound thymic output. Age-matched healthy donors had significantly more diverse, less clonal blood TCR repertoires than untreated cancer patients. The repertoire data cannot show anything about immunological memory following chemotherapy.

The template was genomic DNA from peripheral blood, not RNA. A mixed TRB-A/B primer pool amplified rearranged TRB by multiplex touch-down PCR. In TCRdb, the multiplex PCR reads were re-called with MiXCR into one record per CDR3 protein. This sample has around 13,000 distinct CDR3 sequences, with around 20% found just once. This CDR3 spans 10 amino acids. The germline CDR1 and CDR2 sequences are SGHRS and YFSETQ. Trimming left V 9 bases short and J 3 bases short, with 7 bases between. This clonotype was obtained from a human donor in good health. V usage is TRBV5-1 and J usage is TRBJ2-7; D unclear. Material: blood. The CDR3, as DNA: TGCGCCAAATCCAACTACGAGCAGTACTTC. Amino acids: CAKSNYEQYF.